A single sample is the source of the 24 T cell receptor beta chains below, sequenced in a study of CD8 T cells in ankylosing spondylitis. General study results and limits: A TCR beta motif made of 7 to 9 highly homologous variants seemed typical of ankylosing spondylitis blood.

What these receptors recognize is not known. MiXCR, run by TCRdb on the 5' RACE reads, gives a single entry per CDR3 protein. The top ten hold roughly a fifth of the sample, which has roughly 700,000 distinct CDR3 sequences, around 19% seen once. The sequenced sample consisted of blood, either unsorted or a sorted T cell fraction (not recorded which). Receptors originate from a male donor with ankylosing spondylitis.

V usage is TRBV7-8 and J usage is TRBJ1-5, with TRBD1 as a possible D gene (6 bases). This CDR3 spans 18 amino acids. V was trimmed by 0 bases and J by 0 bases, leaving 15 bases between them. Per germline, CDR1 SGHVS and CDR2 FQNEAQ. In DNA form, the CDR3 reads TGTGCCAGCAGCTTAGCGAAAAGGGGGGGCGGTAGCAATCAGCCCCAGCATTTT. Encoded protein: CASSLAKRGGGSNQPQHF. The whole variable domain, filled in from reference TRBV7-8 and TRBJ1-5, reads GAGVSQSPRYKVAKRGQDVALRCDPISGHVSLFWYQQALGQGPEFLTYFQNEAQLDKSGLPSDRFFAERPEGSVSTLKIQRTQQEDSAVYLCASSLAKRGGGSNQPQHFGDGTRLSIL.

This clonotype was detected a few times. The chain recombines TRBV27 with TRBJ1-4; possible D gene TRBD1, 6 bases. This CDR3 has 16 residues. Trimming stripped 5 bases from V and 7 bases from J, with 20 bases between. The germline CDR1 and CDR2 sequences are MNHEY and SMNVEV (reference sequence). CDR3: CASSRRQALPVEKLFF. CDR3 sequence (DNA): TGTGCCAGCAGTCGCAGACAGGCTCTGCCGGTTGAAAAACTGTTTTTT.

This clonotype appeared once. This sequence joins TRBV25-1 and TRBJ2-7, with D perhaps matching TRBD1 or TRBD2 (5 bases each). V gave up 6 bases and J gave up 2 bases, with 14 bases separating them. The CDR3 extends over 14 amino acids. Per germline, CDR1 MGHDK and CDR2 SYGVNS. The CDR3 bases are TGTGCCAGCAGGGATCGGGACGGAACCTACGAGCAGTACTTC. This sequence encodes CASRDRDGTYEQYF.

This clonotype has more than one count but fewer than ten. This sequence joins TRBV20-1 and TRBJ2-2; 7 nucleotides align to TRBD2. The germline gives CDR1 DFQATT, CDR2 SNEGSKA (reference sequence). CDR3 length equals 18 residues. Losses at the gene ends were 0 bases for V and 4 bases for J; bases not matched to a gene: 14. CDR3 residues: CSARDPPGGGSITGELFF. As DNA, the CDR3 is TGCAGTGCTAGAGATCCCCCGGGAGGAGGTTCTATCACCGGGGAGCTGTTTTTT.

This chain joins TRBV7-6 and TRBJ2-2; possibly TRBD1 for D (5 bases). The CDR3 runs 16 residues. Germline CDR1 SGHVS, CDR2 FNYEAQ. Trimming removed 1 base at V and 0 bases at J, with 9 bases between. CDR3 amino acids: CASSLVSRANTGELFF. CDR3 nucleotide sequence: TGTGCCAGCAGCTTAGTCTCCAGGGCGAACACCGGGGAGCTGTTTTTT. Full variable domain (rest looked up from reference TRBV7-6 and TRBJ2-2): GAGVSQSPRYKVTKRGQDVALRCDPISGHVSLYWYRQALGQGPEFLTYFNYEAQQDKSGLPNDRFSAERPEGSISTLTIQRTEQRDSAMYRCASSLVSRANTGELFFGEGSRLTVL.

The gene calls are TRBV2 and TRBJ2-2; TRBD2 aligns across 7 bases. The CDR3 spans 13 residues. Germline lookup yields CDR1 SNHLY and CDR2 FYNNEI. The V and J ends lost 3 bases and 6 bases, in that order; junction bases with no gene match: 1. The CDR3 DNA follows: TGTGCCAGCAGTGAGACTAGCTCCGGGGAGCTGTTTTTT. It translates to CASSETSSGELFF.

The genes are TRBV20-1 and TRBJ2-1; 10 nucleotides match TRBD2. The V gene end was trimmed by 6 bases and the J gene end by 3 bases; junction bases not matched to a gene: 14. Germline V lookup: CDR1 DFQATT, CDR2 SNEGSKA (reference sequence). CDR3 length: 17 residues. This chain's CDR3 is CSAPPSSGGTYYNEQFF. In DNA form, the CDR3 reads TGCAGTGCCCCACCATCTAGCGGGGGAACCTACTACAATGAGCAGTTCTTC.

J is TRBJ2-1 and V is TRBV20-1; tentative D call: TRBD1 (5 bases). Trimming pared 6 bases from V and 2 bases from J, leaving 14 bases between. Germline V lookup: CDR1 DFQATT, CDR2 SNEGSKA (reference sequence). This CDR3 has 14 residues. CDR3 in amino acids: CSAPPTAPYNEQFF. For the CDR3, the DNA is TGCAGTGCCCCACCGACAGCGCCCTACAATGAGCAGTTCTTC.

CDR3 coding DNA: TGTGCCAGCAGTGAATACGGGACAGCCTACGAGCAGTACTTC. It specifies CASSEYGTAYEQYF. The genes are TRBV25-1 and TRBJ2-7; 7 bases fit TRBD1. CDR1 and CDR2 (germline): MGHDK, SYGVNS. The CDR3 contains 14 residues. Unmatched junction bases numbered 1, after V lost 0 bases and J lost 2 bases.

This clonotype was detected many times. This chain connects TRBV4-1 to TRBJ2-7; 7 bases are shared with TRBD2. Germline V CDR1 and CDR2: MGHRA, YSYEKL. The CDR3 length is 14 residues. With V trimmed by 1 base and J by 3 bases, 3 bases remained unmatched. The CDR3 DNA follows: TGCGCCAGCAGCCAAGCGTCGGGGGGCTACGAGCAGTACTTC. The encoded protein is CASSQASGGYEQYF.

CDR3 amino acids: CASSFPLDTGELFF. DNA for the CDR3: TGCGCCAGCAGCTTTCCTCTTGACACCGGGGAGCTGTTTTTT. This sequence joins TRBV5-1 and TRBJ2-2, with D hard to call. Per germline, CDR1 SGHRS and CDR2 YFSETQ. Trimming took 2 bases from V and 3 from J, leaving 8 bases between them. This CDR3 region has 14 residues.

This clonotype was counted only a few times. The rearrangement joins TRBV4-1 to TRBJ2-2; 9 bases fit TRBD2. With V trimmed by 0 bases and J by 4 bases, 3 bases remained unmatched. The germline V gene has CDR1 MGHRA and CDR2 YSYEKL. This CDR3 comprises 16 residues. CDR3 in amino acids: CASSQDGAGGTGELFF. The CDR3 nucleotides are TGCGCCAGCAGCCAAGATGGAGCGGGAGGCACCGGGGAGCTGTTTTTT.

The genes are TRBV9 and TRBJ1-2; TRBD1 aligns across 7 bases. Per the germline V gene, CDR1 is SGDLS and CDR2 is YYNGEE. With 4 bases clipped from V and 8 bases from J, the junction kept 14 bases outside the gene matches. There are 15 residues in the CDR3. CDR3 protein: CASSSLEEGAEGYTF. Here the CDR3 DNA reads TGTGCCAGCAGCTCATTAGAGGAGGGGGCAGAAGGCTACACCTTC.

The chain joins TRBV4-2 to TRBJ2-1; D not resolved. V lost 0 bases and J lost 10, with 10 bases in between. The CDR3 length is 13 residues. Per germline, CDR1 LGHNA and CDR2 YNFKEQ. CDR3 sequence: CASSQDFGMEQFF. The CDR3 nucleotides are TGTGCCAGCAGCCAAGATTTCGGTATGGAGCAGTTCTTC.

In its sample, this clonotype was seen a few times. The rearrangement joins TRBV11-2 to TRBJ2-3; D gene unclear. Germline V CDR1 and CDR2: SGHAT, FQNNGV. The CDR3 is 14 amino acids. Trimming left V 5 bases short and J 1 base short, with 10 bases between. CDR3 DNA: TGTGCCAGCAGCCCCAATGTCGGCACAGATACGCAGTATTTT. This sequence encodes CASSPNVGTDTQYF.

This chain connects TRBV4-1 to TRBJ2-1; 11 positions match TRBD2. J was trimmed by 5 bases and V by 2 bases; bases with no gene match: 5. Germline CDR1 reads MGHRA; CDR2 reads YSYEKL. The length of the CDR3 is 16 residues. The CDR3 sequence is CASSQRGLAENNEQFF. CDR3 nucleotide sequence: TGCGCCAGCAGCCAACGGGGACTAGCGGAAAACAATGAGCAGTTCTTC.

The table lists this clonotype with a few counts. The chain couples TRBV5-1 to TRBJ2-7; D is undetermined. This CDR3 has 14 residues. In germline, CDR1 is SGHRS, CDR2 YFSETQ. The germline V and J ends were trimmed by 1 base and 5 bases, with 13 bases remaining between them. CDR3 sequence: CASSLSNSPDEQYF. The CDR3 region has the DNA TGCGCCAGCAGCTTGAGTAACAGTCCCGACGAGCAGTACTTC.

The CDR3 reads CASSPVERQKGNQPQHF. The CDR3 coding sequence is TGTGCCAGCAGCCCAGTCGAGAGACAGAAGGGCAATCAGCCCCAGCATTTT. The V call is TRBV7-8, the J call TRBJ1-5; possible D gene TRBD1, 5 bases. CDR3 length equals 17 residues. V was shortened by 5 bases and J by 2 bases, with 19 bases between the two germline ends. CDR1 is SGHVS, CDR2 FQNEAQ, per germline.

The chain recombines TRBV11-1 with TRBJ2-5, with 12 bases matching TRBD2. The germline CDR1 and CDR2 sequences are SGHAT and FQDESV (reference sequence). J gave up 5 bases and V 5 bases, and 9 bases lay outside the gene matches. This CDR3 is 16 amino acids long. CDR3 sequence: CASSDGLAGRVETQYF. The DNA of the CDR3 is TGTGCCAGCAGCGATGGACTAGCGGGGAGAGTCGAGACCCAGTACTTC. Full variable domain (rest looked up from reference TRBV11-1 and TRBJ2-5): EAEVAQSPRYKITEKSQAVAFWCDPISGHATLYWYRQILGQGPELLVQFQDESVVDDSQLPKDRFSAERLKGVDSTLKIQPAELGDSAMYLCASSDGLAGRVETQYFGPGTRLLVL.

This clonotype was recorded at least ten times. The rearrangement links TRBV6-1 to TRBJ2-7; 8 bases line up with TRBD1. Germline V CDR1 and CDR2: MNHNS, SASEGT. Trimming took 10 bases from V and 4 from J; bases not matched to a gene: 6. This CDR3 has 12 residues. The CDR3 spells CAIQTGVYEQYF. The CDR3 DNA is TGTGCCATACAGACAGGGGTTTACGAGCAGTACTTC.

The chain uses TRBV5-1 and TRBJ1-2, with TRBD1 matching 7 bases. There are 15 residues in the CDR3. CDR1 is SGHRS, CDR2 YFSETQ, per germline. The V and J ends lost 4 bases and 4 bases, in that order; junction bases with no gene match: 10. The CDR3 DNA is TGCGCCAGCAGCGATCAAAGCGGGACAGCCTATGGCTACACCTTC. It encodes CASSDQSGTAYGYTF.

This chain joins TRBV5-6 and TRBJ2-7; 7 positions agree with TRBD2. CDR1 and CDR2 from the germline V gene are SGHDT and YYEEEE. V lost 3 bases and J lost 2; bases outside the gene matches: 14. The length of the CDR3 is 17 residues. Here the CDR3 reads CASSSMKERGFPYEQYF. DNA of the CDR3: TGTGCCAGCAGCTCGATGAAAGAGCGGGGTTTCCCCTACGAGCAGTACTTC.

In DNA form, the CDR3 reads TGTGCCAGCAGCCAAGTAAACAGGGGCAGATACGAGCAGTACTTC. Translated: CASSQVNRGRYEQYF. The V gene is TRBV14, the J gene TRBJ2-7, with 7 nucleotides matching TRBD1. CDR3 size: 15 residues. V trimming: 1 base; J trimming: 4 bases; junction bases outside the gene matches: 7. Germline-derived CDR1 and CDR2 are SGHDN and FVKESK.

This clonotype was detected only a few times. V is TRBV9 and J is TRBJ2-1; D is possibly TRBD1 (7 bases). V was trimmed by 0 bases and J by 8 bases, leaving 15 bases between them. This CDR3 region has 15 residues. Germline-derived CDR1 and CDR2 are SGDLS and YYNGEE. The CDR3 DNA sequence: TGTGCCAGCAGCGTAGCGGGACAGCGGGTGGATGAGCAGTTCTTC. This translates into CASSVAGQRVDEQFF. Full variable domain (remainder filled in from reference TRBV9 and TRBJ2-1): DSGVTQTPKHLITATGQRVTLRCSPRSGDLSVYWYQQSLDQGLQFLIQYYNGEERAKGNILERFSAQQFPDLHSELNLSSLELGDSALYFCASSVAGQRVDEQFFGPGTRLTVL.